The rows below give T cell receptor beta chains drawn from one sample of a study of monozygotic twins with inflammatory bowel disease. For each CDR3 protein, TCRdb gives one entry from its re-call of the 5' RACE reads, without DNA. The sample holds under 200,000 distinct CDR3 sequences. Sequencing was performed on blood. These receptors came from a human donor with ulcerative colitis or Crohn's disease, or a healthy co-twin of an affected twin (not recorded which). The CDR3 runs from the conserved cysteine through the conserved F or W.

CDR3: CASSLPSQGLEQYF
J: TRBJ2-7
V: TRBV7-9

CDR3: CASSPPQGLAVTGELFF
J: TRBJ2-2
V: TRBV18

CDR3: CSAPRGGGSNEQFF
J: TRBJ2-1
V: TRBV20-1

CDR3: CASSLAGASGNTIYF
J: TRBJ1-3
V: TRBV7-9

CDR3: CASSLLGKVGGELFF
J: TRBJ2-2
V: TRBV28

CDR3: CSASPLIRTDTQYF
J: TRBJ2-3
V: TRBV20-1

CDR3: CASRDAPYEKLFF
J: TRBJ1-4
V: TRBV7-2

CDR3: CATSRESGILDTQYF
J: TRBJ2-3
V: TRBV15

CDR3: CSVEEWGTSFYEQYF
J: TRBJ2-7
V: TRBV29-1

CDR3: CASSGGRAYNEQFF
J: TRBJ2-1
V: TRBV2

CDR3: CASGQGNTGELFF
J: TRBJ2-2
V: TRBV7-3

CDR3: CASSQLSSGNQPQHF
J: TRBJ1-5
V: TRBV3-1

CDR3: CASSRRAAYNEQFF
J: TRBJ2-1
V: TRBV7-2

CDR3: CASSYSRLGRVNTGELFF
J: TRBJ2-2
V: TRBV6-5

CDR3: CSVVPPAGRAWAKNIQYF
J: TRBJ2-4
V: TRBV29-1

CDR3: CASSVGRSYNEQFF
J: TRBJ2-1
V: TRBV9

CDR3: CASSQLRNQPQHF
J: TRBJ1-5
V: TRBV4-1

CDR3: CSAVDSGGFDEQYF
J: TRBJ2-7
V: TRBV29-1

CDR3: CASSLTLAARGYEQYF
J: TRBJ2-7
V: TRBV7-2

CDR3: CRVPDRPNTEAFF
J: TRBJ1-1
V: TRBV20-1

CDR3: CASTSLGTSGSSYNEQFF
J: TRBJ2-1
V: TRBV28

CDR3: CASSVIGGKEETQYF
J: TRBJ2-5
V: TRBV9

CDR3: CASSRDGVVGNQPQHF
J: TRBJ1-5
V: TRBV18

CDR3: CASSLTSGTGETEAFF
J: TRBJ1-1
V: TRBV7-3

CDR3: CSAERAPGPHARYNEQFF
J: TRBJ2-1
V: TRBV20-1

CDR3: CASSKPGGRDRTGELFF
J: TRBJ2-2
V: TRBV5-1

CDR3: CASKRGTSGRGETQYF
J: TRBJ2-5
V: TRBV7-8

CDR3: CASSLVPSGREDTQYF
J: TRBJ2-3
V: TRBV5-1

CDR3: CASRIQGVNTEAFF
J: TRBJ1-1
V: TRBV12-3/TRBV12-4

CDR3: CSAPYGNNEQFF
J: TRBJ2-1
V: TRBV20-1

CDR3: CASSQTGAGAEAFF
J: TRBJ1-1
V: TRBV4-2

CDR3: CAWTGLRETQYF
J: TRBJ2-5
V: TRBV30

CDR3: CASSSRSGLSNQPQHF
J: TRBJ1-5
V: TRBV7-6

CDR3: CSVEGTSGPYEQYF
J: TRBJ2-7
V: TRBV29-1

CDR3: CSAIGGANTGELFF
J: TRBJ2-2
V: TRBV20-1

CDR3: CAWSGRVRYNEQFF
J: TRBJ2-1
V: TRBV30

CDR3: CASSPTGQETQYF
J: TRBJ2-5
V: TRBV28

CDR3: CSAIRPTAYEQYF
J: TRBJ2-7
V: TRBV20-1

CDR3: CASSLGQAHEQYF
J: TRBJ2-7
V: TRBV12-3/TRBV12-4

CDR3: CASSPTGLTEAFF
J: TRBJ1-1
V: TRBV18

CDR3: CASSLEQVAGETQYF
J: TRBJ2-5
V: TRBV11-2

CDR3: CASSPLQGLNTEAFF
J: TRBJ1-1
V: TRBV18

CDR3: CASSSTAASGELFF
J: TRBJ2-2
V: TRBV6-6

CDR3: CAISERTGHFSYEQYF
J: TRBJ2-7
V: TRBV10-3

CDR3: CASSLQGDNYGYTF
J: TRBJ1-2
V: TRBV5-1

CDR3: CAISWEFQETQYF
J: TRBJ2-5
V: TRBV10-3

CDR3: CATSDLGFSRAFF
J: TRBJ1-1
V: TRBV24-1

CDR3: CASSFRGTGQGGETQYF
J: TRBJ2-5
V: TRBV11-2

CDR3: CSVVTTGLGGTEAFF
J: TRBJ1-1
V: TRBV29-1

CDR3: CASTVDGRGETQYF
J: TRBJ2-5
V: TRBV9

CDR3: CSATDNNEQFF
J: TRBJ2-1
V: TRBV20-1

CDR3: CASSYRGTYNSPLHF
J: TRBJ1-6
V: TRBV28

CDR3: CASSFASGKKETQYF
J: TRBJ2-5
V: TRBV5-1

CDR3: CASSPALLAGGINEQFF
J: TRBJ2-1
V: TRBV11-2

CDR3: CASRPRDLGTYEQYF
J: TRBJ2-7
V: TRBV7-9